This note documents a single T cell receptor beta chain sequence. Produced via immunoSEQ multiplex PCR; TCRdb's table is partial and in-frame only. The repertoire holds tens of thousands of clones, with 88% as singletons. V lost 2 bases and J lost 4; bases outside the gene matches: 6. CDR3 length: 16 residues. CDR1 and CDR2 (germline): MDHEN, SYDVKM. These data come from a study of blood T cell repertoires in COVID-19. Overall study: Samples of COVID-19 (acute and convalescent) were obtained from the United States, Italy and Spain.

The J gene is TRBJ2-2, the V gene TRBV28, with 8 bases lining up with TRBD1. The clonotype was recovered from a human donor in a cohort sampled during active COVID-19. Source material: peripheral blood. The CDR3 DNA sequence: TGTGCCAGCAGTTTAGGGGGGACAGGTTCCACCGGGGAGCTGTTTTTT. Translated: CASSLGGTGSTGELFF.